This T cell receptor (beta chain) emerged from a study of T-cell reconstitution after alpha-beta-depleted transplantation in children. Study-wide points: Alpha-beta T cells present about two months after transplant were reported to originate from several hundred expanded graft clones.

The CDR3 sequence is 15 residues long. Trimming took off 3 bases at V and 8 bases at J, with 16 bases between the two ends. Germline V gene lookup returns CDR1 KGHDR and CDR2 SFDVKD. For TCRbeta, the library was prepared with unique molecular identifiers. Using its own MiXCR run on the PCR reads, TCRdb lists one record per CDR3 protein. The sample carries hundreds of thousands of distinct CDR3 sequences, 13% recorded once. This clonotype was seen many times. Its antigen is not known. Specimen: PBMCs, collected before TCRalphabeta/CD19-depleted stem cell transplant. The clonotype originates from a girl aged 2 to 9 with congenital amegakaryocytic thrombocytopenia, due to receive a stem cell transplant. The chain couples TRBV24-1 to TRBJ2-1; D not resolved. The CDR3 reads CATSDPTDVGDEQFF. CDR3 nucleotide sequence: TGTGCCACCAGTGATCCCACGGATGTCGGCGATGAGCAGTTCTTC.